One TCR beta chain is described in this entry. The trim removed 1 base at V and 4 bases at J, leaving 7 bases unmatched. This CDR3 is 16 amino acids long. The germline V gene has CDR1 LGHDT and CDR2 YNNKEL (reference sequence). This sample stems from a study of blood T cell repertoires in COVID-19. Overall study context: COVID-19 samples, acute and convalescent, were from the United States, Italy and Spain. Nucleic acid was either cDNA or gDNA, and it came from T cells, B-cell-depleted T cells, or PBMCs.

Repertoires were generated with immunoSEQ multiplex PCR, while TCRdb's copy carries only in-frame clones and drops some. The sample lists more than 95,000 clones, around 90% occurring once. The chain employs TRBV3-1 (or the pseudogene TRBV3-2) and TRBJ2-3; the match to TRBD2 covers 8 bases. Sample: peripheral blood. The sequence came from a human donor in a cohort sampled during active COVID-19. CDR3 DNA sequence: TGTGCCAGCAGCCAAGGCGGGGGGTTCCTCGCAGATACGCAGTATTTT. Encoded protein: CASSQGGGFLADTQYF.